A single T cell receptor beta chain is shown here with its context. Antigen unknown. Germline assignment: CDR1 SEHNR and CDR2 FQNEAQ (reference sequence). V lost 4 bases, J lost 9 bases, and 22 bases lay in between. The CDR3 is 16 amino acids. This specimen belongs to a study of Tregs in tolerant kidney transplant recipients. Study in general: After about six days with irradiated graft donor PBMCs, CFSE-labeled recipient PBMCs were FACS-sorted. Overall study findings and caveats: Few patients were studied, so findings need validation in larger groups. The most relevant donor-specific Treg TCRbeta repertoire apparently came from expansion with activated donor B cells.

Measured with immunoSEQ multiplex PCR; TCRdb has only the in-frame clones, and not every one. Here the sample spans over 3,500 clones, 56% being singletons. The sequencing input was CD8+ T cells from blood cultured with allogeneic cells. The sequence was collected from a human donor in good health. The genes are TRBV7-9 and TRBJ2-1; maybe TRBD2 (6 bases). The DNA for the CDR3 is TGTGCCAGCAGCTCCATCGCAGGGCGGGAAATCGTTGAGCAGTTCTTC. This encodes CASSSIAGREIVEQFF.